This TCR beta chain was documented in a study of blood T cells in healthy people across ages. Study-wide points: Expanded clonotype changes were possibly confounded by unknown donor CMV status.

This clonotype has a count of ten or more. The antigen remains unidentified. V shed 2 bases and J shed 6 bases, with 9 bases lying between them. The length of the CDR3 is 13 residues. CDR1 and CDR2 from the germline V gene are SGHRS and YFSETQ. The donors, all healthy, were Caucasians living in Russia, aged about 6 to 100. The use of a sample-barcoded 5' primer and a J-beta primer mix characterized a second PCR of roughly 6 to 11 cycles. Each cDNA was tagged by a template-switch adaptor containing 12 random nucleotides. TCRdb used MiXCR to reprocess the 5' RACE reads, holding one entry per CDR3 protein. The sample has approximately 320,000 distinct CDR3 sequences, less than 30% seen once.

Sequenced: blood. The sequence came from a woman aged 70-85 years in good health. The chain employs TRBV5-1 and TRBJ2-4; weak D call: TRBD2 (6 bases). For the CDR3, the DNA is TGCGCCAGCAGCTTCGAGGAGGGAAACATTCAGTACTTC. Translation gives CASSFEEGNIQYF.